The next 24 T cell receptor beta chains were all read from a single sample in a study of blood T cell repertoires in COVID-19. Measured with immunoSEQ multiplex PCR; TCRdb has only the in-frame clones, and not every one. The table shows about 170,000 clones, with about 80% occurring only once. The sequenced sample was peripheral blood. All receptors derive from a woman aged 40-49 years with COVID-19, enrolled during active disease.

This chain uses TRBV5-8 with TRBJ2-6; D perhaps matches TRBD1 (6 bases). V was shortened by 3 bases and J by 4 bases, with 11 bases between the two germline ends. In germline, CDR1 is SGHTS, CDR2 YDEGEE. The CDR3 length is 15 residues. The CDR3 DNA reads as TGTGCCAGCAGCTATGTCAGGGGAGGGGCCAACGTCCTGACTTTC. Translated, it gives CASSYVRGGANVLTF.

The rearrangement uses TRBV10-2 and TRBJ1-6, with D possibly matching TRBD1 (5 bases). Looked up from germline, CDR1 is WSHSY and CDR2 is SAAADI. CDR3 length equals 13 residues. V lost 0 bases and J lost 10, with 7 bases in between. CDR3 in DNA: TGCGCCAGCAGTGAGTCCAGGGCATCACCCCTCCACTTT. Encoded protein: CASSESRASPLHF.

The count of this clone is one. The chain joins TRBV7-9 to TRBJ2-2; TRBD2 matches 10 bases. Germline V gene sequence: CDR1 SEHNR, CDR2 FQNEAQ (reference sequence). The CDR3 has 16 amino acids. Germline trimming cut 7 bases from V and 4 bases from J; bases unmatched to any gene: 9. CDR3 residues: CASILAASGGTGELFF. The CDR3 DNA follows: TGTGCCAGCATCCTAGCGGCTAGCGGGGGCACCGGGGAGCTGTTTTTT.

This clone is a singleton in its sample. The chain employs TRBV27 and TRBJ2-3; 10 bases are shared with TRBD2. With V trimmed by 8 bases and J by 2 bases, 13 bases remained unmatched. CDR3 length: 17 residues. Germline CDR1 is MNHEY and CDR2 is SMNVEV (reference sequence). The CDR3 is CASRKGASGGFTDTQYF. The CDR3 DNA follows: TGTGCCAGCCGAAAGGGGGCTAGCGGGGGTTTCACAGATACGCAGTATTTT.

The chain couples TRBV5-6 to TRBJ2-5; no clear D. CDR1 is SGHDT and CDR2 is YYEEEE in the germline V gene. The CDR3 runs 14 residues. V lost 1 base, J lost 6 bases, and 13 bases lay in between. The CDR3 coding sequence is TGTGCCAGCAGCTTGTCGACAATCTGGCAGACCCAGTACTTC. Residues: CASSLSTIWQTQYF.

The chain carries TRBV7-6 and TRBJ2-1, with 8 bases that match TRBD2. Germline lookup yields CDR1 SGHVS and CDR2 FNYEAQ. CDR3 length equals 15 residues. V trimming: 5 bases; J trimming: 4 bases; junction bases outside the gene matches: 7. CDR3 in amino acids: CASSPGTRTYNEQFF. CDR3 sequence (DNA): TGTGCCAGCAGCCCCGGGACTAGAACATACAATGAGCAGTTCTTC. Combining the CDR3 with reference TRBV7-6 and TRBJ2-1 gives the whole variable domain GAGVSQSPRYKVTKRGQDVALRCDPISGHVSLYWYRQALGQGPEFLTYFNYEAQQDKSGLPNDRFSAERPEGSISTLTIQRTEQRDSAMYRCASSPGTRTYNEQFFGPGTRLTVL.

This clone was seen a handful of times. This chain connects TRBV7-2 to TRBJ2-3, with D maybe TRBD1 (6 bases). Looked up from germline, CDR1 is SGHTA and CDR2 is FQGNSA. This CDR3 is 19 amino acids long. V was clipped by 3 bases and J by 2 bases, with 24 bases between them. The DNA of the CDR3 is TGTGCCAGCAGCTTCGACAGGCGACGACCGAAACCTGACACAGATACGCAGTATTTT. It is translated as CASSFDRRRPKPDTDTQYF.

The rearrangement links TRBV7-2 to TRBJ2-1; the match to TRBD2 covers 7 bases. Germline lookup yields CDR1 SGHTA and CDR2 FQGNSA. Unmatched junction bases numbered 12, after V lost 1 base and J lost 0 bases. The CDR3 sequence is 19 residues long. DNA of the CDR3: TGTGCCAGCAGCTTAGTGGGACTAACCCTCCCGAGCTCCTACAATGAGCAGTTCTTC. Protein: CASSLVGLTLPSSYNEQFF.

The J gene is TRBJ2-3, the V gene TRBV24-1, with a possible D match to TRBD1 (5 bases). The germline CDR1 and CDR2 sequences are KGHDR and SFDVKD. Trimming cost V 4 bases and J 2 bases, with 12 bases left between them. The CDR3 runs to 15 residues. CDR3 loop: CATSEWGSLTDTQYF. The DNA of the CDR3 is TGTGCCACCAGTGAATGGGGCAGCCTCACAGATACGCAGTATTTT.

This chain links TRBV2 with TRBJ1-1, with a possible D match to TRBD1 (6 bases). The CDR3 covers 13 residues. V shed 7 bases and J shed 4 bases, with 13 bases lying between them. In germline, CDR1 is SNHLY, CDR2 FYNNEI. CDR3 region: CASNLNRATEAFF. The CDR3 DNA is TGTGCCAGCAACTTAAACAGGGCCACTGAAGCTTTCTTT.

The rearrangement uses TRBV2 and TRBJ2-5, with D possibly matching TRBD1 (6 bases). The length of the CDR3 is 12 residues. The germline CDR1 and CDR2 sequences are SNHLY and FYNNEI. V lost 6 bases to trimming and J lost 5 bases, with 10 bases between them. CDR3 coding DNA: TGTGCCAGCAGGACAGGCGGGGAGACCCAGTACTTC. Residues: CASRTGGETQYF.

V gene TRBV28 combines with J gene TRBJ1-5; the match to TRBD1 covers 8 bases. The V gene end was trimmed by 10 bases and the J gene end by 2 bases; junction bases not matched to a gene: 7. From germline, CDR1 is MDHEN and CDR2 SYDVKM. This CDR3 has 14 residues. The CDR3 DNA follows: TGTGCCACCGGACAGGGCCGCCGCAATCAGCCCCAGCATTTT. Translation gives CATGQGRRNQPQHF.

Of note for this clone: This sample also contains other DNA sequences that code for the same CDR3. V usage is TRBV14 and J usage is TRBJ2-7; 10 bases line up with TRBD2. CDR3 length: 15 amino acids. Germline V gene sequence: CDR1 SGHDN, CDR2 FVKESK. V trimming: 4 bases; J trimming: 3 bases; junction bases outside the gene matches: 6. The CDR3 spells CASSPRLAGRYEQYF. CDR3 in DNA: TGTGCCAGCAGCCCAAGACTAGCGGGCCGCTACGAGCAGTACTTC.

The gene calls are TRBV30 and TRBJ1-1; D unresolved. From germline, CDR1 is GTSNPN and CDR2 SVGIG (reference sequence). Trimming shortened V by 7 bases and J by 3 bases, and 18 bases separated the two germline ends. This CDR3 has 14 residues. The CDR3 DNA reads as TGTGCCTTCACCCCAAAAGTGACTTACACTGAAGCTTTCTTT. Its protein is CAFTPKVTYTEAFF.

The chain is built from TRBV20-1 and TRBJ2-7; D is unresolved. The ends were cut back, 6 bases at V and 3 bases at J, with 9 bases in the middle. CDR1 and CDR2 from the germline V gene are DFQATT and SNEGSKA (reference sequence). The length of the CDR3 is 11 residues. The CDR3 here is CSAPYGYEQYF. CDR3 DNA sequence: TGCAGTGCCCCCTATGGCTACGAGCAGTACTTC.

This clone was counted many times. The chain uses TRBV5-5 and TRBJ2-7; possible D gene TRBD1, 5 bases. Trimming cost V 4 bases and J 1 base, with 9 bases left between them. The germline CDR1 and CDR2 sequences are SGHKS and YYEKEE (reference sequence). This CDR3 comprises 13 residues. The CDR3 loop is CASSPRDSYEQYF. The CDR3 DNA is TGTGCCAGCAGCCCCAGGGATTCCTACGAGCAGTACTTC.

This clone was counted a few times. The chain couples TRBV2 to TRBJ2-3; TRBD2 matches 9 bases. Germline V gene sequence: CDR1 SNHLY, CDR2 FYNNEI. Trimming cost V 6 bases and J 0 bases; bases outside gene matches: 4. This CDR3 comprises 15 residues. CDR3 in DNA: TGTGCCAGCAGCCTGACTAGCGGTAGCACAGATACGCAGTATTTT. It encodes CASSLTSGSTDTQYF.

This chain links TRBV12-3 or TRBV12-4 with TRBJ2-5, with TRBD1 matching over 8 bases. The CDR3 runs 12 residues. J gave up 7 bases and V 6 bases, and 4 bases lay outside the gene matches. CDR3 residues: CASRTGAGTQYF. The CDR3 nucleotides are TGTGCCAGCAGGACAGGGGCGGGGACCCAGTACTTC.

The chain combines TRBV5-4 with TRBJ2-5; 9 bases line up with TRBD1. V trimming: 3 bases; J trimming: 5 bases; junction bases outside the gene matches: 11. The germline gives CDR1 SGHNT, CDR2 YYREEE (reference sequence). The CDR3 runs 16 residues. The CDR3 nucleotides are TGTGCCAGCAGCTGGGCCCAGGACAGGGGTTCTGAGACCCAGTACTTC. This codes for CASSWAQDRGSETQYF.

J is TRBJ2-1 and V is TRBV19; D unclear. The germline gives CDR1 LNHDA, CDR2 SQIVND (reference sequence). The CDR3 sequence is 12 residues long. V was shortened by 0 bases and J by 10 bases, with 7 bases between the two germline ends. The CDR3 region has the DNA TGTGCCAGTAGTATAGATCGCCGGGAGCAGTTCTTC. Protein: CASSIDRREQFF.

The chain joins TRBV18 to TRBJ2-7; 13 positions agree with TRBD2. Germline V gene data show CDR1 as KGHSH and CDR2 as LQKENI. The CDR3 extends over 17 amino acids. Trimming took 3 bases from V and 2 from J; bases not matched to a gene: 7. The CDR3 DNA follows: TGTGCCAGCTCACCCGAGACTAGCGGGAGGCTACCCTACGAGCAGTACTTC. Translated, it gives CASSPETSGRLPYEQYF.

The chain uses TRBV30 and TRBJ1-1, with no clear D. Trimming took 1 base from V and 1 from J, leaving 13 bases between them. The germline gives CDR1 GTSNPN, CDR2 SVGIG (reference sequence). The CDR3 loop spans 15 amino acids. CDR3 DNA: TGTGCCTGGAGTGAAGCTGTGACATCGAACACTGAAGCTTTCTTT. Translating it yields CAWSEAVTSNTEAFF.

V and J are TRBV4-1 and TRBJ1-3, with TRBD1 matching 7 bases. Germline V gene lookup returns CDR1 MGHRA and CDR2 YSYEKL. V lost 0 bases to trimming and J lost 4 bases; unmatched junction nucleotides: 3. The CDR3 is 15 residues long. This CDR3 reads CASSQDRGQGNTIYF. In DNA, the CDR3 is TGCGCCAGCAGCCAAGATCGGGGACAGGGAAACACCATATATTTT.

This chain uses TRBV6-5 with TRBJ2-5; 10 bases align to TRBD1. This CDR3 has 14 amino acids. The germline V gene has CDR1 MNHEY and CDR2 SVGAGI. The V gene end was trimmed by 10 bases and the J gene end by 7 bases; junction bases not matched to a gene: 12. The CDR3: CAILDRGLFGTQYF. In DNA form, the CDR3 reads TGTGCCATCTTAGACAGGGGGCTGTTTGGGACCCAGTACTTC.